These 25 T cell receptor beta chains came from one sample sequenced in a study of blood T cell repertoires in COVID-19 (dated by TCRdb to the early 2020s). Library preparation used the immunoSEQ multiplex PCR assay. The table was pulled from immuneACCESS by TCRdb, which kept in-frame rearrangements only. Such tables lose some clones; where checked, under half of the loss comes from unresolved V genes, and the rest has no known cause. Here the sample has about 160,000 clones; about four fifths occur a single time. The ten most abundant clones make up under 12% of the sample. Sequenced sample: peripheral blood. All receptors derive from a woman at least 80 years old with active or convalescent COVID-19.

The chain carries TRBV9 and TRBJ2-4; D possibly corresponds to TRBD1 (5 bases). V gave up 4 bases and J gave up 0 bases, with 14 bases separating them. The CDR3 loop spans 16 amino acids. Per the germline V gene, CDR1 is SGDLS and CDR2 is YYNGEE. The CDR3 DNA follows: TGTGCCAGCAGCTTGTCGGGTCAGGGAGCCAAAAACATTCAGTACTTC. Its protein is CASSLSGQGAKNIQYF.

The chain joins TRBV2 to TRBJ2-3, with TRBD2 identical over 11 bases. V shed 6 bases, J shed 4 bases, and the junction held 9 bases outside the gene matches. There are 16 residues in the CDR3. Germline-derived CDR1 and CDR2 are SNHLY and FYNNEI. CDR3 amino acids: CASRETSGRISDTQYF. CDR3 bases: TGTGCCAGCAGAGAAACTAGCGGGAGAATCTCAGATACGCAGTATTTT.

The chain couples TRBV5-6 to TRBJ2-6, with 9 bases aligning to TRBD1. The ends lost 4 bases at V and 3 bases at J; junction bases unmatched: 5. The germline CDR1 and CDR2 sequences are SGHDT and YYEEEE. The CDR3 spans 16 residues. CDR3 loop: CASSRRTGVGANVLTF. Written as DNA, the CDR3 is TGTGCCAGCAGCCGACGGACAGGGGTTGGGGCCAACGTCCTGACTTTC.

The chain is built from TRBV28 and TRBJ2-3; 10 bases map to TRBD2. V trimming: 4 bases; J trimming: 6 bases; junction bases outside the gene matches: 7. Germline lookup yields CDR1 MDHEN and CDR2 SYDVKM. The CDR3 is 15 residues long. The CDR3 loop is CASSSPSGGRDTQYF. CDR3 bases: TGTGCCAGCAGTTCCCCTAGCGGGGGACGGGATACGCAGTATTTT.

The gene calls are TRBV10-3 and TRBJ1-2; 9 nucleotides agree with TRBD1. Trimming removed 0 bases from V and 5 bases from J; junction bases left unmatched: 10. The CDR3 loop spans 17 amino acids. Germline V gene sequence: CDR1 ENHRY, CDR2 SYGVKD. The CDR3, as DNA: TGTGCCATCAGTGAGTCTCAAATGGGGACAGGGAGATATGGCTACACCTTC. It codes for CAISESQMGTGRYGYTF.

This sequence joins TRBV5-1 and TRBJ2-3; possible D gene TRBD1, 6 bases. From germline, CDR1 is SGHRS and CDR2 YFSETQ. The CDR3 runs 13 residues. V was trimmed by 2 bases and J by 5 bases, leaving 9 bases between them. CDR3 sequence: CASSFSGEDTQYF. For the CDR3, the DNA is TGCGCCAGCAGCTTCTCAGGGGAAGATACGCAGTATTTT. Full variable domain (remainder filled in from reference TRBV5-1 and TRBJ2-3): KAGVTQTPRYLIKTRGQQVTLSCSPISGHRSVSWYQQTPGQGLQFLFEYFSETQRNKGNFPGRFSGRQFSNSRSEMNVSTLELGDSALYLCASSFSGEDTQYFGPGTRLTVL.

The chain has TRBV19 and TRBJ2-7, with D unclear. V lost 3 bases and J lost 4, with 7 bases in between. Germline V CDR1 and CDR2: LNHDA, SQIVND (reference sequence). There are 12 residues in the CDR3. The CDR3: CASSIPGYEQYF. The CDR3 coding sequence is TGTGCCAGTAGTATCCCGGGTTACGAGCAGTACTTC.

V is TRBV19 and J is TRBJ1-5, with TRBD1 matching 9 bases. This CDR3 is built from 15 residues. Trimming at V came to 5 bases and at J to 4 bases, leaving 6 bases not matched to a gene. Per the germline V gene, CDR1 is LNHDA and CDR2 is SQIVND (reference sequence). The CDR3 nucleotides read TGTGCCAGTAGTCCCGGGACAGGGCGAAATCAGCCCCAGCATTTT. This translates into CASSPGTGRNQPQHF.

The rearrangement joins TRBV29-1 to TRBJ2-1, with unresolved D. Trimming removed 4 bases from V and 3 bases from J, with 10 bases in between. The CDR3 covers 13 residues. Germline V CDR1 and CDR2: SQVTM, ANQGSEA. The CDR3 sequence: CSVVHPDYNEQFF. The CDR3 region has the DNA TGCAGCGTTGTCCATCCAGACTACAATGAGCAGTTCTTC.

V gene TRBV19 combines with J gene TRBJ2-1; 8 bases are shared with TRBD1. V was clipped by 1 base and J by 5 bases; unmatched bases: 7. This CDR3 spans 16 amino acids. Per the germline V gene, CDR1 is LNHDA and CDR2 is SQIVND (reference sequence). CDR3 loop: CASSIVGQGANNEQFF. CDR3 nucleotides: TGTGCCAGTAGTATAGTAGGGCAGGGGGCGAACAATGAGCAGTTCTTC.

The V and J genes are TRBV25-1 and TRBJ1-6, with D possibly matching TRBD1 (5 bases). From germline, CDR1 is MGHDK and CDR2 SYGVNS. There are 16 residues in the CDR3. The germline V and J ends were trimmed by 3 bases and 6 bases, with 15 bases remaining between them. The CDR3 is CASSDSREGGNSPLHF. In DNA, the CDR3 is TGTGCCAGCAGTGATAGCAGGGAGGGTGGTAATTCACCCCTCCACTTT.

The CDR3, as DNA: TGTGCCAGCAGCCAGCCCCCAGGGGAAGGCGGGGAGCTGTTTTTT. It yields the protein CASSQPPGEGGELFF. This chain links TRBV14 with TRBJ2-2; a weak D match, TRBD1 (6 bases). CDR1 is SGHDN, CDR2 FVKESK, per germline. The CDR3 sequence is 15 residues long. V was trimmed by 3 bases and J by 7 bases, leaving 15 bases between them.

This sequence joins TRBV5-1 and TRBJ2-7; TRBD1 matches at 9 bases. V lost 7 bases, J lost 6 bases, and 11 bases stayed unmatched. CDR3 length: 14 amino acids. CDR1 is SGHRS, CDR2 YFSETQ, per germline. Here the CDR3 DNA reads TGCGCCAGCGGAACCGGGACAGGGCTTGTCGAGCAGTACTTC. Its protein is CASGTGTGLVEQYF.

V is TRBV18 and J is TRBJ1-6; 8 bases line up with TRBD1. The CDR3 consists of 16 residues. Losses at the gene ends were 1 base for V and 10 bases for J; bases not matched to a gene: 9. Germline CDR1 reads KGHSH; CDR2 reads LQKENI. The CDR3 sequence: CASSPLATGVESPLHF. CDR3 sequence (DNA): TGTGCCAGCTCACCACTTGCGACAGGGGTTGAATCACCCCTCCACTTT.

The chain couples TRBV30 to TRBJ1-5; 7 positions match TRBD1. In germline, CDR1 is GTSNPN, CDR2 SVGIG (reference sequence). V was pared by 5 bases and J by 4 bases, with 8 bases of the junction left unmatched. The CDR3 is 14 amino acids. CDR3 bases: TGTGCCTGGTCGGAGGGGGCTGGAAATCAGCCCCAGCATTTT. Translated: CAWSEGAGNQPQHF.

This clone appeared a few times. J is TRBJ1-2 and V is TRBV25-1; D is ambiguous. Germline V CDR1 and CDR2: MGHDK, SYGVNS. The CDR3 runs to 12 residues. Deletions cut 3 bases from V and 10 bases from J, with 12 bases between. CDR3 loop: CASSEFLGAYTF. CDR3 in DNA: TGTGCCAGCAGTGAGTTTTTAGGAGCCTACACCTTC.

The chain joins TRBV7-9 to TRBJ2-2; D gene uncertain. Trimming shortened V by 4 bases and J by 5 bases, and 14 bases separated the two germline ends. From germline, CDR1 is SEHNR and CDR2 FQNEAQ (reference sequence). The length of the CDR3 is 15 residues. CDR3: CASSSRRKSTGELFF. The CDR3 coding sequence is TGTGCCAGCAGCTCCCGGAGAAAGTCTACCGGGGAGCTGTTTTTT.

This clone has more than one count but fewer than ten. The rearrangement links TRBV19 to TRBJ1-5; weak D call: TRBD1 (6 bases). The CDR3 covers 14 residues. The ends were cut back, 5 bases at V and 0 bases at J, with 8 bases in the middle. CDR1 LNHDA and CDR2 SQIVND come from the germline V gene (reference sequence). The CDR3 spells CASSYRDSNQPQHF. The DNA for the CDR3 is TGTGCCAGTAGTTACAGGGATAGCAATCAGCCCCAGCATTTT.

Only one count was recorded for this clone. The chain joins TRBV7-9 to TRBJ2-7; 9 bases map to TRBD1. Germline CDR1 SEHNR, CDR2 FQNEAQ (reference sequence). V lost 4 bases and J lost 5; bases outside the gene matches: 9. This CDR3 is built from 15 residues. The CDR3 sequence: CASSYGTGISNEQYF. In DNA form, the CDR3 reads TGTGCCAGCAGCTACGGGACAGGGATTTCAAACGAGCAGTACTTC.

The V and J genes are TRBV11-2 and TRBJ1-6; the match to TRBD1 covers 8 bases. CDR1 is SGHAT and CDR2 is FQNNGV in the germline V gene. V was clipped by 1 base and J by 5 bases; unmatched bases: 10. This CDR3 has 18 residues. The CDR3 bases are TGTGCCAGCAGCTTAGTATTCGGTCAGGGGGCGAATAATTCACCCCTCCACTTT. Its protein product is CASSLVFGQGANNSPLHF.

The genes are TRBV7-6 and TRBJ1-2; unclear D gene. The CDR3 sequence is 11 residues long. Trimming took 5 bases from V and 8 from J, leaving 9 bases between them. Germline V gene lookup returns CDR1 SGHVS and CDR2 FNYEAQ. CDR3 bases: TGTGCCAGCAGCCCTCCCCCGGGCTACACCTTC. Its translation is CASSPPPGYTF.

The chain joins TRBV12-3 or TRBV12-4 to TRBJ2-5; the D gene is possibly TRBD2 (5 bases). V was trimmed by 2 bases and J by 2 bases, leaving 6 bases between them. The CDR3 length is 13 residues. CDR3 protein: CASSLWEQETQYF. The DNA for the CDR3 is TGTGCCAGCAGTTTATGGGAGCAAGAGACCCAGTACTTC.

The CDR3 region has the DNA TGCGCCAGCGGTTCGGGGGGGTCACTCTACGAGCAGTACTTC. It yields the protein CASGSGGSLYEQYF. The rearrangement links TRBV10-1 to TRBJ2-7; 8 bases are a match to TRBD2. The CDR3 totals 14 residues. Germline loops: CDR1 WNHNN, CDR2 SYGVQD (reference sequence). V trimming: 8 bases; J trimming: 3 bases; junction bases outside the gene matches: 9.

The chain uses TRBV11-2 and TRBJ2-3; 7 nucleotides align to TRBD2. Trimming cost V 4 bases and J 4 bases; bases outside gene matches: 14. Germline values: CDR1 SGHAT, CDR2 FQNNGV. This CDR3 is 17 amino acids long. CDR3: CASSSRVGAGGSDTQYF. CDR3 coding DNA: TGTGCCAGCAGCTCCCGAGTAGGAGCCGGGGGGTCAGATACGCAGTATTTT.

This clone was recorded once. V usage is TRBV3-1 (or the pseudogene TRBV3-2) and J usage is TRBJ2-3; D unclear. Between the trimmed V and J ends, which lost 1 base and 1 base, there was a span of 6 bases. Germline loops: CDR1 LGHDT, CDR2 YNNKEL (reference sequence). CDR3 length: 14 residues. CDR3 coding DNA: TGTGCCAGCAGCCAAGTGTTAGGCACAGATACGCAGTATTTT. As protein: CASSQVLGTDTQYF.